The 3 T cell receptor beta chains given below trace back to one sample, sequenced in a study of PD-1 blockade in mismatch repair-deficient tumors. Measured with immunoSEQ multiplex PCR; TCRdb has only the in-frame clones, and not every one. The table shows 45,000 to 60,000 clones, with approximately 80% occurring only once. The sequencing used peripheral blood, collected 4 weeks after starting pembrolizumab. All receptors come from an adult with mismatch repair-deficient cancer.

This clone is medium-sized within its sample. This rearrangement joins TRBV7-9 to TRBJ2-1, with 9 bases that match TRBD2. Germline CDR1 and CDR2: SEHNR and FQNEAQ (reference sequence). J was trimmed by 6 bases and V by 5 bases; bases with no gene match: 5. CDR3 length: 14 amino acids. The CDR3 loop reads CASSPGTSFNEQFF. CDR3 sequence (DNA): TGTGCCAGCAGCCCCGGGACTAGCTTCAATGAGCAGTTCTTC.

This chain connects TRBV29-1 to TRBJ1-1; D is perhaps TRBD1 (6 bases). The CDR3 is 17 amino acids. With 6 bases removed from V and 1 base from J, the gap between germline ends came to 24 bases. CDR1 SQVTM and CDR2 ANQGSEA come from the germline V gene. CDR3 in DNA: TGCAGCGTCGGGGGGTCTAAGGACAGATCATCGAACACTGAAGCTTTCTTT. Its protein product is CSVGGSKDRSSNTEAFF.

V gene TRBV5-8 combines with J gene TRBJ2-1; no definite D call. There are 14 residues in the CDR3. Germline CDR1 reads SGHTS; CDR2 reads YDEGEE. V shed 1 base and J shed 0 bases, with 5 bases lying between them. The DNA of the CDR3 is TGTGCCAGCAGCTTGCAGACCTCCTACAATGAGCAGTTCTTC. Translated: CASSLQTSYNEQFF. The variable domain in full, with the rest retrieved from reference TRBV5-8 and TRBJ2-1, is EAGVTQSPTHLIKTRGQQATLRCSPISGHTSVYWYQQALGLGLQFLLWYDEGEERNRGNFPPRFSGRQFPNYSSELNVNALELEDSALYLCASSLQTSYNEQFFGPGTRLTVL.